This T cell receptor (beta chain) was captured by sequencing in a study of T cell responses to AZD1222 COVID-19 vaccine. The data were produced by immunoSEQ multiplex PCR, yet TCRdb's version contains in-frame clones alone and is incomplete. The top ten clones hold approximately 22% of a sample with about 100,000 clones, about 90% of them seen once. The CDR3 contains 13 residues. Germline V gives CDR1 SGHTA, CDR2 FQGTGA. Trimming removed 5 bases from V and 3 bases from J; junction bases left unmatched: 3. The TCR comes from an adult in good health. The chain uses TRBV7-3 and TRBJ1-1; TRBD1 agrees at 7 bases. The starting material was peripheral blood, obtained on day 0 of AZD1222 vaccination. This CDR3 is CASSGTVDTEAFF. DNA of the CDR3: TGTGCCAGCAGCGGGACAGTTGACACTGAAGCTTTCTTT.